Here is one T cell receptor beta chain with its context. This sample stems from a study of blood T cell repertoires in COVID-19. TCRdb keeps only in-frame clones here, not all; method: immunoSEQ multiplex PCR. The sample includes 100,000 to 150,000 clones, 85% of them seen just once. The specimen sequenced was peripheral blood. The TCR comes from a man aged 80 or over with active or convalescent COVID-19.

The chain's CDR3 is CASSARTGELTNEKLFF. For the CDR3, the DNA is TGTGCCAGCAGCGCCCGGACAGGGGAGTTGACTAATGAAAAACTGTTTTTT. The rearrangement uses TRBV9 and TRBJ1-4; 9 bases are a match to TRBD1. The CDR3 contains 17 residues. V trimming: 3 bases; J trimming: 2 bases; junction bases outside the gene matches: 8. Germline V gene lookup returns CDR1 SGDLS and CDR2 YYNGEE.